Sequencing of this TCR beta chain was carried out in a study of T-cell reconstitution after alpha-beta-depleted transplantation in children. General study points: Diversity of TCRbeta at day 60 was high in some patients, arising from surviving recipient T cells and thymic progenitors. Among T cells one year after transplant, newly produced cells accounted for most counts and diversity.

CDR3 length: 15 residues. V shed 4 bases and J shed 4 bases, with 16 bases lying between them. Unique molecular identifiers were used in preparing the TCRbeta library. MiXCR, run by TCRdb on the PCR reads, gives a single entry per CDR3 protein. The sample consists of 610,000 or so distinct CDR3 sequences, over 25% of them appearing once. As regards this clonotype: Its specificity is not known.

The chain joins TRBV12-3 or TRBV12-4 to TRBJ1-2; a weak D match, TRBD1 (5 bases). The TCR was taken from a boy in the first two years of life with Wiskott-Aldrich syndrome, due to receive a stem cell transplant. The starting material was PBMCs, obtained before TCRalphabeta/CD19-depleted stem cell transplant. CDR3 region: CASSSQGMGVYGYTF. The CDR3 DNA reads TGTGCCAGCAGTTCCCAGGGAATGGGGGTCTATGGCTACACCTTC.